This T cell receptor (beta chain) was profiled in a study of blood T cell repertoires in COVID-19. Study-wide context: In each case, the material was cDNA or gDNA derived from T cells, B-cell-depleted T cells, or PBMCs.

CDR3 length: 14 amino acids. V trimming: 3 bases; J trimming: 5 bases; junction bases outside the gene matches: 2. CDR1 is LGHDT, CDR2 YNNKEL, per germline (reference sequence). In Seattle, patients joined the study during active infection and were tracked longitudinally. In the study's own analysis: Amplification from reference gene primers served as the basis for estimated nucleated cell counts. Clones were read by immunoSEQ multiplex PCR, and TCRdb kept only the in-frame ones, dropping some. D and trimming come from the DNA, and the V and J calls and clone size come from that table. The table has 200,000 or so clones, about 88% seen once.

Input material: peripheral blood. This TCR came from a man aged 50-60 years with COVID-19, enrolled during active disease. V gene TRBV3-1 (or the pseudogene TRBV3-2) combines with J gene TRBJ1-5; 9 bases are a match to TRBD1. The chain's CDR3 is CASSQGQGHQPQHF. The CDR3 coding sequence is TGTGCCAGCAGCCAGGGACAGGGTCATCAGCCCCAGCATTTT.